These 24 T cell receptor beta chains were all obtained from the same sample, sequenced in a study of cytomegalovirus exposure and HLA in healthy donors. The primer mix had 60 Vbeta and 13 Jbeta primers. Method: immunoSEQ multiplex PCR; TCRdb's copy keeps in-frame clones and lacks some. The sample has around 150,000 clones, almost 80% seen once. What was sequenced was PBMCs. The receptors were gathered from a male donor in good health and CMV-seronegative.

This chain uses TRBV27 with TRBJ2-1, with TRBD2 matching over 12 bases. The CDR3 loop spans 16 amino acids. Trimming removed 5 bases from V and 0 bases from J; junction bases left unmatched: 2. From germline, CDR1 is MNHEY and CDR2 SMNVEV (reference sequence). The CDR3 bases are TGTGCCAGCAGTGCGACTAGCGGGGGCTCCTACAATGAGCAGTTCTTC. Translating it yields CASSATSGGSYNEQFF.

V and J are TRBV19 and TRBJ2-6, with D perhaps TRBD1 (5 bases). V lost 1 base and J lost 0, with 13 bases in between. The CDR3 spans 18 residues. The germline gives CDR1 LNHDA, CDR2 SQIVND (reference sequence). The CDR3 DNA is TGTGCCAGTAGTATAGGTGGCAGGGTACACTCTGGGGCCAACGTCCTGACTTTC. Its translation: CASSIGGRVHSGANVLTF.

The CDR3 sequence: CASSLGLRGRSYEQYF. CDR3 in DNA: TGCGCCAGCAGCTTGGGCCTCAGGGGGCGGTCCTACGAGCAGTACTTC. The V gene is TRBV5-1, the J gene TRBJ2-7, with 8 bases fitting TRBD1. The CDR3 consists of 16 residues. V lost 0 bases to trimming and J lost 1 base; unmatched junction nucleotides: 6. CDR1 is SGHRS, CDR2 YFSETQ, per germline. The whole variable domain, filled in from reference TRBV5-1 and TRBJ2-7, reads KAGVTQTPRYLIKTRGQQVTLSCSPISGHRSVSWYQQTPGQGLQFLFEYFSETQRNKGNFPGRFSGRQFSNSRSEMNVSTLELGDSALYLCASSLGLRGRSYEQYFGPGTRLTVT.

This clone has just a few counts. The rearrangement uses TRBV7-2 and TRBJ1-1, with D perhaps matching TRBD1 (5 bases). Germline CDR1 is SGHTA and CDR2 is FQGNSA. The V gene lost 1 base and the J gene lost 2 bases, with 8 bases spanning the gap. This CDR3 region has 14 residues. CDR3 in DNA: TGTGCCAGCAGCTTAGGGGGGGACAACACTGAAGCTTTCTTT. It translates to CASSLGGDNTEAFF.

The J gene is TRBJ2-1, the V gene TRBV6-5, with 10 bases lining up with TRBD2. Germline-derived CDR1 and CDR2 are MNHEY and SVGAGI. The CDR3 loop spans 14 amino acids. CDR3 loop: CAGERAGGSNEQFF. The CDR3, as DNA: TGTGCTGGAGAGAGAGCGGGGGGGAGCAATGAGCAGTTCTTC.

This clone was found a few times. J is TRBJ1-1 and V is TRBV6-5; unclear D gene. The ends were cut back, 6 bases at V and 5 bases at J, with 10 bases in the middle. Per germline, CDR1 MNHEY and CDR2 SVGAGI. This CDR3 is built from 12 residues. For the CDR3, the DNA is TGTGCCAGCAGGATCCAGGCGACTGAAGCTTTCTTT. As protein: CASRIQATEAFF.

The V and J genes are TRBV5-1 and TRBJ2-7; 8 nucleotides align to TRBD2. V dropped 0 bases and J dropped 5; count of bases not matched to a gene: 7. Germline values: CDR1 SGHRS, CDR2 YFSETQ. This CDR3 is 15 amino acids long. The CDR3 loop reads CASSLVGGAVDEQYF. CDR3 in DNA: TGCGCCAGCAGCTTGGTCGGGGGGGCCGTTGACGAGCAGTACTTC.

The V and J genes are TRBV19 and TRBJ1-2; the match to TRBD1 covers 7 bases. Trimming at V came to 6 bases and at J to 4 bases, leaving 11 bases not matched to a gene. The CDR3 is 15 residues long. CDR1 and CDR2 (germline): LNHDA, SQIVND (reference sequence). The CDR3 protein is CASRGGQLESYGYTF. The CDR3 coding sequence is TGTGCCAGTAGGGGGGGACAGCTCGAATCCTATGGCTACACCTTC.

The V and J genes are TRBV27 and TRBJ1-2; 8 bases align to TRBD1. The CDR3 spans 13 residues. The germline gives CDR1 MNHEY, CDR2 SMNVEV (reference sequence). J gave up 8 bases and V 3 bases, and 5 bases lay outside the gene matches. The CDR3 sequence is CASSFAGGTGYTF. The CDR3, as DNA: TGTGCCAGCAGTTTTGCAGGGGGCACGGGCTACACCTTC.

V is TRBV18 and J is TRBJ1-1; TRBD1 matches at 7 bases. Per germline, CDR1 KGHSH and CDR2 LQKENI. J was trimmed by 4 bases and V by 6 bases; bases with no gene match: 2. The CDR3 covers 12 residues. The CDR3 loop is CASSTGSTEAFF. CDR3 bases: TGTGCCAGCTCGACAGGGAGCACTGAAGCTTTCTTT.

This clone was recorded only once. This chain joins TRBV4-1 and TRBJ2-7; maybe TRBD2 (7 bases). Deletions cut 1 base from V and 3 bases from J, with 10 bases between. CDR1 and CDR2 from the germline V gene are MGHRA and YSYEKL. This CDR3 spans 14 amino acids. CDR3 sequence reads: CASSQGGGVYEQYF. The CDR3 nucleotides are TGCGCCAGCAGCCAAGGAGGGGGGGTCTACGAGCAGTACTTC.

The CDR3 region has the DNA TGTGCCAGTAGTCCGGGGACAGGGCCAGCCTATGGCTACACCTTC. Translating it yields CASSPGTGPAYGYTF. The chain uses TRBV19 and TRBJ1-2; 9 positions match TRBD1. The CDR3 totals 15 residues. Germline assignment: CDR1 LNHDA and CDR2 SQIVND (reference sequence). With V trimmed by 5 bases and J by 4 bases, 8 bases remained unmatched.

The CDR3 DNA is TGTGCCAGCAGTCCCCAGGGGGCTCTCCATCAGCCCCAGCATTTT. It is translated as CASSPQGALHQPQHF. V usage is TRBV6-6 and J usage is TRBJ1-5; 8 bases are a match to TRBD1. V shed 5 bases, J shed 5 bases, and the junction held 8 bases outside the gene matches. Germline V CDR1 and CDR2: MNHNY, SVGAGI (reference sequence). This CDR3 is 15 amino acids long.

This chain uses TRBV11-3 with TRBJ2-5, with 9 nucleotides matching TRBD1. V was clipped by 5 bases and J by 1 base; unmatched bases: 5. The CDR3 covers 15 residues. The germline gives CDR1 SGHNT, CDR2 YENEEA. The CDR3 DNA follows: TGTGCCAGCAGCCCGGGGACAGGGCCCCAAGAGACCCAGTACTTC. Translation: CASSPGTGPQETQYF. Combining the CDR3 with reference TRBV11-3 and TRBJ2-5 gives the whole variable domain EAGVVQSPRYKIIEKKQPVAFWCNPISGHNTLYWYLQNLGQGPELLIRYENEEAVDDSQLPKDRFSAERLKGVDSTLKIQPAELGDSAVYLCASSPGTGPQETQYFGPGTRLLVL.

The chain has TRBV7-9 and TRBJ1-5; D unresolved. CDR3 length: 13 residues. Between the trimmed V and J ends, which lost 2 bases and 4 bases, there was a span of 6 bases. Per the germline V gene, CDR1 is SEHNR and CDR2 is FQNEAQ (reference sequence). CDR3 DNA: TGTGCCAGCAGCTTACGGGAAAATCAGCCCCAGCATTTT. Translation gives CASSLRENQPQHF.

The chain employs TRBV2 and TRBJ2-1, with D possibly TRBD1 on 6 matching bases. The V gene lost 5 bases and the J gene lost 7 bases, with 18 bases spanning the gap. Germline V CDR1 and CDR2: SNHLY, FYNNEI. The CDR3 spans 15 residues. The CDR3 region is CASSPVGAQFNEQFF. As DNA, the CDR3 is TGTGCCAGCAGTCCAGTGGGGGCCCAATTTAATGAGCAGTTCTTC.

V and J are TRBV30 and TRBJ1-1, with 7 bases identical to TRBD1. The CDR3 is 13 amino acids. V was clipped by 5 bases and J by 6 bases; unmatched bases: 9. Germline V gene data show CDR1 as GTSNPN and CDR2 as SVGIG (reference sequence). The CDR3 DNA sequence: TGTGCCTGGGGAATAGGGGGCGAAGCTGAAGCTTTCTTT. Residues: CAWGIGGEAEAFF.

The rearrangement links TRBV6-6 to TRBJ1-5; D not resolved. Germline CDR1 is MNHNY and CDR2 is SVGAGI (reference sequence). Trimming removed 6 bases from V and 4 bases from J, with 7 bases in between. This CDR3 contains 12 residues. This CDR3 reads CASRGSNQPQHF. Here the CDR3 DNA reads TGTGCCAGCAGGGGCTCTAATCAGCCCCAGCATTTT.

This chain uses TRBV18 with TRBJ2-5; TRBD2 is a possible D gene (6 bases). CDR1 is KGHSH and CDR2 is LQKENI in the germline V gene. The CDR3 has 13 amino acids. V was clipped by 8 bases and J by 4 bases, with 14 bases between them. The DNA for the CDR3 is TGTGCCAGCGCCGACCGGGGAGGAGAGACCCAGTACTTC. It is translated as CASADRGGETQYF.

The rearrangement uses TRBV7-2 and TRBJ2-5; maybe TRBD2 (5 bases). Between the trimmed V and J ends, which lost 2 bases and 11 bases, there was a span of 12 bases. The CDR3 is 12 residues long. The germline V gene has CDR1 SGHTA and CDR2 FQGNSA. CDR3 sequence: CASSLIWGEQYF. CDR3 DNA: TGTGCCAGCAGCTTAATTTGGGGAGAGCAGTACTTC. The variable domain in full, with the rest retrieved from reference TRBV7-2 and TRBJ2-5, is GAGVSQSPSNKVTEKGKDVELRCDPISGHTALYWYRQSLGQGLEFLIYFQGNSAPDKSGLPSDRFSAERTGGSVSTLTIQRTQQEDSAVYLCASSLIWGEQYFGPGTRLLVL.

The CDR3 is CASSEAGSYSPLHF. CDR3 coding DNA: TGTGCCAGCAGTGAAGCCGGGAGCTATTCACCCCTCCACTTT. This chain connects TRBV25-1 to TRBJ1-6; D is uncertain. There are 14 residues in the CDR3. The germline V and J ends were trimmed by 2 bases and 8 bases, with 10 bases remaining between them. Germline CDR1 and CDR2: MGHDK and SYGVNS.

Remarks on this clone: At one boundary the junction diverges from the germline segment, which might be a read error. V is TRBV7-9 and J is TRBJ2-7; the D gene is possibly TRBD2 (6 bases). From germline, CDR1 is SEHNR and CDR2 FQNEAQ (reference sequence). The CDR3 is 14 amino acids. The CDR3: CSSSLDGGTYEQYF. The DNA for the CDR3 is TGTTCCAGCAGCTTAGATGGGGGGACCTACGAGCAGTACTTC.

This clone was recorded a few times. The chain couples TRBV11-3 to TRBJ2-3; D is unclear. Per the germline V gene, CDR1 is SGHNT and CDR2 is YENEEA. V was cut by 4 bases and J by 1 base, with 18 bases left in between. This CDR3 spans 17 amino acids. The CDR3: CASSSRGESDRTDTQYF. For the CDR3, the DNA is TGTGCCAGCAGCTCTCGAGGCGAGTCAGATCGCACAGATACGCAGTATTTT. The full variable domain, completed using reference TRBV11-3 and TRBJ2-3, is EAGVVQSPRYKIIEKKQPVAFWCNPISGHNTLYWYLQNLGQGPELLIRYENEEAVDDSQLPKDRFSAERLKGVDSTLKIQPAELGDSAVYLCASSSRGESDRTDTQYFGPGTRLTVL.

This clone was seen a few times. Sequence at one end of the junction differs from germline and may be a read error. The rearrangement uses TRBV9 and TRBJ1-1; D is uncertain. The CDR3 is 15 amino acids. The V gene's germline CDR1 is SGDLS and CDR2 YYNGEE. CDR3 protein: CASSVVGAGNAEAFF. DNA for the CDR3: TGTGCCAGCAGCGTAGTTGGTGCGGGGAACGCTGAAGCTTTCTTT.